This is a list of T cell receptor beta chains from one sample in a study of spatial heterogeneity in lung cancer. TCRdb re-derived calls from the 5' RACE reads in MiXCR, one entry per CDR3 protein. This sample has 40,000 to 45,000 distinct CDR3 sequences, with approximately 6.5% found just once. The specimen was PBMCs, collected at surgery. Every receptor here comes from a female donor with early-stage non-small cell lung cancer. The CDR3 runs from the conserved cysteine through the conserved F or W. The order of the fields is V gene, J gene, CDR3 protein.

>TRBV20-1|TRBJ1-2
CSARDVQGGYYGYTF
>TRBV6-5|TRBJ2-2
CASSYSNRNTGELFF
>TRBV3-1|TRBJ2-7
CASSSAGEQYF
>TRBV7-2|TRBJ1-6
CASRGTASFSPLHF
>TRBV30|TRBJ1-1
CAWSQGSTEAFF
>TRBV2|TRBJ1-1
CASTGQLFDGAFF
>TRBV7-9|TRBJ2-5
CASSSDRAIYPTQETQYF
>TRBV7-6|TRBJ2-3
CASSPGGRLYPQYF
>TRBV7-9|TRBJ2-1
CASSPGGPSYNEQFF
>TRBV7-3|TRBJ2-2
CASSLGNTGELFF
>TRBV11-2|TRBJ1-3
CASGKQGMTGNTIYF
>TRBV7-2|TRBJ2-7
CASSLGWGIGYEQYF
>TRBV11-2|TRBJ2-1
CASSLTLGTSGDEQFF
>TRBV12-3/TRBV12-4|TRBJ1-1
CASSFKENTEAFF
>TRBV6-1|TRBJ2-6
CAGTGAGANVLTF
>TRBV28|TRBJ1-2
CVSRSVGYTF
>TRBV6-2/TRBV6-3|TRBJ1-2
CASSYSGTGRGGYTF
>TRBV5-6|TRBJ2-7
CASSHPGSREQYF
>TRBV6-1|TRBJ1-6
CASRDRGQENSPLHF
>TRBV7-2|TRBJ2-2
CASRPTGGNTGELFF
>TRBV12-3/TRBV12-4|TRBJ2-7
CASSSGQGSYEQYF
>TRBV9|TRBJ1-1
CASRKGGEAEAFF
>TRBV10-3|TRBJ1-1
CAAGYGTGNTEAFF
>TRBV3-1|TRBJ2-5
CASSQAPRGGQETQYF
>TRBV24-1|TRBJ2-5
CATSDGDRDKETQYF
>TRBV12-3/TRBV12-4|TRBJ1-5
CASSQGAGGGQPQHF
>TRBV7-9|TRBJ1-2
CASSPGLHGYTF
>TRBV12-3/TRBV12-4|TRBJ1-6
CASSQSGTGGNSPLHF
>TRBV2|TRBJ1-2
CASVTGGFGYTF
>TRBV14|TRBJ2-2
CASSPSRRNTGELFF
>TRBV20-1|TRBJ1-2
CSARDPAGIYGYTF
>TRBV29-1|TRBJ1-2
CSVGRQDLDGYTF
>TRBV5-1|TRBJ2-2
CASSRDSVALGELFF
>TRBV2|TRBJ2-7
CASSQTGDPYEQYF
>TRBV2|TRBJ2-3
CASSEEAGVTDTQYF
>TRBV20-1|TRBJ2-6
CSASRGGAGANVLTF
>TRBV19|TRBJ1-1
CASNGRNMNTEAFF